The sequence of this TCR beta chain was determined in a study of T cells in localized non-small cell lung cancer (dated by TCRdb to 2019 to 2021). Context from the whole study: The study analyzed T cell repertoires of hundreds of early-stage NSCLC patients, comparing tumors and uninvolved tumor-adjacent lungs. All 230 or so NSCLC patients in the cohort were treatment-naive and had localized lung tumors that were resected. The mean age of the NSCLC patients was 50 to 85 years, with 120 to 150 men and around 100 women. Beyond this particular receptor, the publication reports: A median of approximately 50 of the top 100 tumor clones turned up in the paired uninvolved adjacent lung, and 25 to 35 of those clones also ranked among the top 100 of that same adjacent lung. Because the study design was exploratory, TCR variables were selected using unadjusted p-values without false-discovery rate correction. Higher T cell density in blood was associated with longer overall survival, whereas higher clonality in adjacent lung was associated with shorter survival. Because multi-region tumor sequencing was not performed, intratumor heterogeneity could not be ruled out. Uninvolved tumor-adjacent lung showed the highest T cell clonality, higher than tumor, which suggests more focused antigenic responses in the uninvolved tumor-adjacent lung.

At diagnosis, tumor, uninvolved tumor-adjacent lung and peripheral blood were collected and then preserved as a mix of FFPE and fresh-frozen material. For TCR repertoire profiling, blood samples were analyzed as peripheral blood mononuclear cells. As regards this clone: There is no known antigen for this receptor. Base quality data are lacking; no much larger clone is found one base away.

From the cysteine up to the phenylalanine, the CDR3 has a length of 13 residues. The kept DNA is CDR3 alone, 39 bases in frame from the first base. According to the germline V gene, CDR1 reads SGHRS and CDR2 reads YFSETQ. V gives up 3 bases and J gives up 3 bases, and the segment between their germline ends measures 4 bases. TCR beta CDR3 regions were sequenced from DNA using the immunoSEQ Assay. The authors' pipeline ran thus. To compute T cell density, TCR beta template counts were normalized to usable DNA, which was estimated by amplifying housekeeping genes. The preseqR package was used to estimate richness by extrapolating to 400,000 templates for PBMC samples and to 120,000 templates for tissue samples. Clonality was taken to be one minus Pielou's evenness. To identify tissue-enriched TCRs, differential abundance testing was run on productive amino-acid clonotypes with a minimum total count of 5 and an alpha of 0.1. The Jaccard Index and the Morisita Overlap Index were used to measure how much the repertoires overlapped between compartments. GLIPH clustered TCR beta CDR3s with public tetramer-defined viral CDR3s; viral motifs required at least three viral sequences plus V-gene enrichment. TCRdb stores this immuneACCESS table with in-frame sequences only. Part of the clones is absent; in the studies checked, under half of the shortfall reflects unresolved V genes, and no reason is known for the rest. Clone size and V and J calls were adopted from that table, with D and trimming inferred from the DNA. Within this sample are roughly 30,000 clones, with approximately 88% of them counted one time only. 4% to 4.5% of the sample is taken by the ten largest.

Recombination connected TRBV5-1 to TRBJ2-6; the D gene identity is not certain. The sequenced sample was peripheral blood mononuclear cells, obtained before any cancer treatment. This sequence was found in a woman aged 35 to 69 with stage III lung adenocarcinoma. The DNA sequence is given as TGCGCCAGCAGCTCCGTTGGGGCCAACGTCCTGACTTTC. Translated, it reads CASSSVGANVLTF.